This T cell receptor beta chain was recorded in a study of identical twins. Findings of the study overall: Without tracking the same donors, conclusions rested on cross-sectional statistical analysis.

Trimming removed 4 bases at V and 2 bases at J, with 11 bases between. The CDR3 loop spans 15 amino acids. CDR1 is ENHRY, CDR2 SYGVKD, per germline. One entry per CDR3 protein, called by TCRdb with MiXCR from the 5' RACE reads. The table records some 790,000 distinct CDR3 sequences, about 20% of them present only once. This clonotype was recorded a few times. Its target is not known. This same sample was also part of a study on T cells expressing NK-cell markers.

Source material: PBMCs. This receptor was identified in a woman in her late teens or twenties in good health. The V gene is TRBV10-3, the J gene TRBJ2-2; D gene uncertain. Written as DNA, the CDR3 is TGTGCCATCAGTGGTCATGACGATAACACCGGGGAGCTGTTTTTT. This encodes CAISGHDDNTGELFF.